A single sample gave rise to the 17 T cell receptor beta chains below, sequenced in a study of Ad26.COV2.S vaccination and SARS-CoV-2 variants. The protocol was immunoSEQ multiplex PCR, while the TCRdb copy is restricted to in-frame clones and leaves out a portion. The table has 400,000 to 500,000 clones, nearly 90% seen once. Sample treatment: over 15 received Ad26.COV2.S at low or high dose, single or two shots; roughly five received placebo; per-sample allocation not given. Material that was analyzed had been drawn on day 63 after the first vaccine or placebo injection. Source: peripheral blood, taken in a trial of Ad26.COV2.S vaccine versus placebo. The source of these receptors is a person aged 18-60 years who received the Ad26.COV2.S COVID-19 vaccine or a placebo.

As DNA, the CDR3 is TGTGCCAGCAGCGTAGCGGTTAGCACAGATACGCAGTATTTT. It specifies CASSVAVSTDTQYF. The rearrangement uses TRBV9 and TRBJ2-3; D is ambiguous. This CDR3 has 14 residues. The germline gives CDR1 SGDLS, CDR2 YYNGEE. Trimming removed 0 bases at V and 0 bases at J, with 5 bases between.

This clone was recorded a few times. The rearrangement links TRBV5-1 to TRBJ2-1; D unclear. CDR1 is SGHRS, CDR2 YFSETQ, per germline. The CDR3 has 16 amino acids. The V end lost 1 base, the J end lost 0 bases, and 11 bases lay between the germline ends. This CDR3 is CASSLNPQGSYNEQFF. The DNA for the CDR3 is TGCGCCAGCAGCTTGAACCCTCAAGGCTCCTACAATGAGCAGTTCTTC.

This chain uses TRBV27 with TRBJ1-5; possibly TRBD1 for D (5 bases). Germline values: CDR1 MNHEY, CDR2 SMNVEV (reference sequence). The germline V and J ends were trimmed by 4 bases and 6 bases, with 25 bases remaining between them. This CDR3 region has 18 residues. The CDR3 loop reads CASSSTGTPLLISQPQHF. CDR3 in DNA: TGTGCCAGCAGTTCTACGGGGACGCCGTTACTAATCTCTCAGCCCCAGCATTTT.

This chain uses TRBV3-1 (or the pseudogene TRBV3-2) with TRBJ2-1; unclear D gene. In germline, CDR1 is LGHDT, CDR2 YNNKEL (reference sequence). CDR3 length equals 16 residues. V lost 4 bases and J 4 bases, leaving 17 bases between the germline ends. The CDR3 sequence: CASSLFGEVGYNEQFF. The CDR3 DNA sequence: TGTGCCAGCAGCCTCTTTGGTGAGGTGGGGTACAATGAGCAGTTCTTC.

The chain is built from TRBV27 and TRBJ1-5; D possibly corresponds to TRBD1 (6 bases). The CDR3 has 14 amino acids. Per the germline V gene, CDR1 is MNHEY and CDR2 is SMNVEV (reference sequence). Trimming stripped 6 bases from V and 7 bases from J, with 16 bases between. CDR3 nucleotide sequence: TGTGCCAGCAGCTATCGACAGGTTGGGCAGCCCCAGCATTTT. It yields the protein CASSYRQVGQPQHF.

This rearrangement joins TRBV19 to TRBJ2-5, with D hard to call. There are 14 residues in the CDR3. Germline V gene sequence: CDR1 LNHDA, CDR2 SQIVND (reference sequence). V was trimmed by 3 bases and J by 2 bases, leaving 10 bases between them. CDR3 sequence: CASSIWEEQETQYF. The DNA for the CDR3 is TGTGCCAGTAGTATCTGGGAAGAACAAGAGACCCAGTACTTC.

This chain connects TRBV7-2 to TRBJ1-1, with TRBD1 as a possible D gene (5 bases). Trimming cost V 1 base and J 4 bases, with 13 bases left between them. Germline CDR1 is SGHTA and CDR2 is FQGNSA. The CDR3 contains 15 residues. The CDR3 DNA sequence: TGTGCCAGCAGCTTAGAGGCAGGGTCGGGCACTGAAGCTTTCTTT. Encoded protein: CASSLEAGSGTEAFF.

The count of this clone is one. The chain uses TRBV25-1 and TRBJ2-3, with D perhaps being TRBD1 or TRBD2 (6 bases each). CDR1 is MGHDK, CDR2 SYGVNS, per germline. The CDR3 sequence is 15 residues long. With 0 bases removed from V and 5 bases from J, the gap between germline ends came to 12 bases. DNA of the CDR3: TGTGCCAGCAGTGAATATTGGGGGGCGGGAGATACGCAGTATTTT. It encodes CASSEYWGAGDTQYF.

The chain uses TRBV7-2 and TRBJ1-3; 7 bases agree with TRBD1. V trimming: 6 bases; J trimming: 2 bases; junction bases outside the gene matches: 13. Looked up from germline, CDR1 is SGHTA and CDR2 is FQGNSA. This CDR3 is 17 amino acids long. The CDR3 loop is CASSLLVGTVAGNTIYF. The DNA of the CDR3 is TGTGCCAGCAGTCTATTAGTGGGGACAGTAGCTGGAAACACCATATATTTT.

The chain joins TRBV4-3 to TRBJ1-3; no firm D call. CDR1 and CDR2 from the germline V gene are LGHNA and YSLEER. The CDR3 sequence is 16 residues long. Trimming shortened V by 4 bases and J by 0 bases, and 13 bases separated the two germline ends. The CDR3 DNA follows: TGCGCCAGCAGCCCCCACCGGGCCCCCTCTGGAAACACCATATATTTT. Amino acid sequence: CASSPHRAPSGNTIYF.

J is TRBJ2-5 and V is TRBV21-1; the D call TRBD2 from the table was never checked on the DNA. TRBV21-1 is classified as a pseudogene. CDR3 length equals 17 residues. The CDR3 sequence: CASSKEAGMNLRETQYF. As DNA, the CDR3 is TGTGCCAGCAGCAAAGAGGCCGGGATGAACCTGCGGGAGACCCAGTACTTC.

V usage is TRBV2 and J usage is TRBJ1-3; D unresolved. The CDR3 loop spans 15 amino acids. V was cut by 10 bases and J by 3 bases, with 19 bases left in between. Per germline, CDR1 SNHLY and CDR2 FYNNEI. DNA for the CDR3: TGTGCCACCGTTTCAGGACTACTCGATGGAAACACCATATATTTT. This encodes CATVSGLLDGNTIYF. The full variable domain, completed using reference TRBV2 and TRBJ1-3, is EPEVTQTPSHQVTQMGQEVILRCVPISNHLYFYWYRQILGQKVEFLVSFYNNEISEKSEIFDDQFSVERPDGSNFTLKIRSTKLEDSAMYFCATVSGLLDGNTIYFGEGSWLTVV.

This chain uses TRBV19 with TRBJ2-3; TRBD2 might be the D (5 bases). V shed 4 bases and J shed 1 base, with 9 bases lying between them. The CDR3 loop spans 14 amino acids. Germline V CDR1 and CDR2: LNHDA, SQIVND (reference sequence). As DNA, the CDR3 is TGTGCCAGTAGTACCCGGGGAGGCACAGATACGCAGTATTTT. Translating it yields CASSTRGGTDTQYF. The full variable domain, in which reference TRBV19 and TRBJ2-3 provide the parts outside the CDR3, is DGGITQSPKYLFRKEGQNVTLSCEQNLNHDAMYWYRQDPGQGLRLIYYSQIVNDFQKGDIAEGYSVSREKKESFPLTVTSAQKNPTAFYLCASSTRGGTDTQYFGPGTRLTVL.

This chain connects TRBV6-5 to TRBJ2-7; D is possibly TRBD1 (5 bases). The CDR3 totals 14 residues. V gave up 6 bases and J gave up 2 bases, with 14 bases separating them. Germline CDR1 reads MNHEY; CDR2 reads SVGAGI. The CDR3 is CASSSAWGAYEQYV. CDR3 nucleotide sequence: TGTGCCAGCAGCTCCGCCTGGGGCGCCTACGAGCAGTACGTC.

The rearrangement uses TRBV7-9 and TRBJ1-2; D is possibly TRBD1 (5 bases). CDR1 and CDR2 (germline): SEHNR, FQNEAQ (reference sequence). V was trimmed by 6 bases and J by 6 bases, leaving 20 bases between them. This CDR3 spans 15 amino acids. The CDR3, as DNA: TGTGCCAGCAGGAGAGATTACGAGGGGAAGGATGGCTACACCTTC. Translating gives CASRRDYEGKDGYTF.

The chain joins TRBV18 to TRBJ2-5; tentative D call: TRBD2 (6 bases). In germline, CDR1 is KGHSH, CDR2 LQKENI. Trimming removed 2 bases from V and 2 bases from J, with 9 bases in between. This CDR3 has 14 amino acids. The CDR3, as DNA: TGTGCCAGCTCACCAGTTGGAGGGCAAGAGACCCAGTACTTC. Its protein is CASSPVGGQETQYF.

This clone was picked up one time. The rearrangement uses TRBV7-9 and TRBJ1-2; the match to TRBD1 covers 12 bases. Germline V gene lookup returns CDR1 SEHNR and CDR2 FQNEAQ (reference sequence). The CDR3 loop spans 12 amino acids. Trimming cost V 8 bases and J 8 bases; bases outside gene matches: 3. This CDR3 reads CASAGTGGGYTF. The CDR3 nucleotides are TGTGCCAGCGCCGGGACAGGGGGCGGCTACACCTTC.